A single sample is the source of the 23 T cell receptor beta chains below, sequenced in a study of blood T cells in healthy people across ages. With a J-beta primer mix and a sample-barcoded 5' primer, a second PCR ran roughly 6 to 11 cycles. TCRdb re-analysed the 5' RACE reads in MiXCR, keeping a single row per CDR3 protein. The repertoire holds 650,000 or so distinct CDR3 sequences, 40% to 65% seen once, with approximately 15% in the top ten. Specimen: blood. The source of these receptors is a woman older than 75 in good health.

The chain has TRBV21-1 and TRBJ2-1. The J call may be in error: the DNA end matches TRBJ2-7 better. TRBV21-1 is termed a pseudogene. This CDR3 contains 14 residues. CDR3 in DNA: TGTGCCAGCAGCAAAGGTTGCAGAACCTACGAGCAGTACTTC. Translating it yields CASSKGCRTYEQYF.

For this clonotype: At one boundary the junction diverges from the germline segment, which might be a read error. This chain uses TRBV20-1 with TRBJ2-1; TRBD2 matches at 8 bases. Germline loops: CDR1 DFQATT, CDR2 SNEGSKA (reference sequence). This CDR3 spans 16 amino acids. CDR3 coding DNA: TGCAGTTCCCACCCCCAATTGGCGGGAGGAAGCAATGAGCGGTTCTTC. Translating it yields CSSHPQLAGGSNERFF.

There are a few counts of this clonotype. This chain connects TRBV20-1 to TRBJ2-7, with 10 positions matching TRBD2. V trimming: 4 bases; J trimming: 7 bases; junction bases outside the gene matches: 7. The CDR3 contains 13 residues. From germline, CDR1 is DFQATT and CDR2 SNEGSKA (reference sequence). The CDR3 bases are TGCAGTGCTAACAGCGGGAGGGCCAGAGAGCAGTACTTC. Residues: CSANSGRAREQYF.

This clonotype was counted only a few times. V usage is TRBV7-3 and J usage is TRBJ2-2; tentative D call: TRBD2 (6 bases). This CDR3 contains 17 residues. V was clipped by 2 bases and J by 1 base, with 14 bases between them. Germline loops: CDR1 SGHTA, CDR2 FQGTGA. CDR3 coding DNA: TGTGCCAGCAGCTTATGGGGACTGAGCGGGAACACCGGGGAGCTGTTTTTT. Amino acids: CASSLWGLSGNTGELFF.

As regards this clonotype: Just one base apart from a much larger clone, this may be a read error. The V call is TRBV20-1, the J call TRBJ2-3, with D perhaps TRBD1 or TRBD2 (6 bases each). CDR1 and CDR2 (germline): DFQATT, SNEGSKA (reference sequence). This CDR3 has 15 amino acids. CDR3 nucleotide sequence: TGCAGTACTAGTTTGGACGGGGGCAGGTTTGATACGCAGTATTTT. This codes for CSTSLDGGRFDTQYF.

This clonotype was detected a few times. The chain carries TRBV28 and TRBJ1-5; no clear D. Trimming left V 6 bases short and J 4 bases short, with 10 bases between. The CDR3 loop spans 13 amino acids. The germline gives CDR1 MDHEN, CDR2 SYDVKM. The CDR3 protein is CASRGGSNQPQHF. The DNA of the CDR3 is TGTGCCAGCAGGGGAGGTTCGAATCAGCCCCAGCATTTT.

This clonotype was detected only a few times. The J gene is TRBJ1-1, the V gene TRBV29-1, with no clear D. V lost 4 bases to trimming and J lost 5 bases, with 17 bases between them. The CDR3 covers 14 residues. Germline V gives CDR1 SQVTM, CDR2 ANQGSEA. The CDR3 loop reads CSVVRLGTLTEAFF. The CDR3 DNA reads TGCAGCGTTGTAAGACTGGGCACCCTAACTGAAGCTTTCTTT.

This clonotype has only one observation. V and J are TRBV11-3 and TRBJ2-5; TRBD1 matches at 7 bases. From germline, CDR1 is SGHNT and CDR2 YENEEA. The J segment lost 4 bases and the V segment lost 3 bases, leaving 8 bases of the junction unmatched. The CDR3 loop spans 15 amino acids. CDR3 DNA sequence: TGTGCCAGCAGCTTGGGGGCAGGGGGAAGAGAGACCCAGTACTTC. Translating gives CASSLGAGGRETQYF.

The V call is TRBV29-1, the J call TRBJ1-4; possibly TRBD1 for D (5 bases). CDR1 and CDR2 (germline): SQVTM, ANQGSEA. The CDR3 totals 15 residues. V lost 6 bases, J lost 7 bases, and 21 bases lay in between. The chain's CDR3 is CSVRTLGAFGEKLFF. In nucleotides, the CDR3 is TGCAGCGTCCGGACCCTCGGGGCCTTCGGTGAAAAACTGTTTTTT.

This clonotype was observed a few times. A much larger clonotype is one base distant, so this may be a read error. The chain combines TRBV29-1 with TRBJ2-5; 7 bases line up with TRBD1. The CDR3 totals 14 residues. The junction had 16 bases not matched to a gene; V was cut back by 4 bases and J by 11 bases. CDR1 is SQVTM, CDR2 ANQGSEA, per germline. The CDR3 coding sequence is TGCAGCGTTGCCGGGACAGCCATGGGCAATGAGCAGTACTTC. It codes for CSVAGTAMGNEQYF. Together with reference TRBV29-1 and TRBJ2-5, the CDR3 gives the full variable domain: SAVISQKPSRDICQRGTSLTIQCQVDSQVTMMFWYRQQPGQSLTLIATANQGSEATYESGFVIDKFPISRPNLTFSTLTVSNMSPEDSSIYLCSVAGTAMGNEQYFGPGTRLLVL.

This clonotype has ten or more counts. This chain connects TRBV5-1 to TRBJ2-3; D is undetermined. This CDR3 spans 16 amino acids. Per germline, CDR1 SGHRS and CDR2 YFSETQ. Trimming took off 2 bases at V and 2 bases at J, with 15 bases between the two ends. CDR3 bases: TGCGCCAGCAGCTTAGGAACAGCTAAGAACACAGATACGCAGTATTTT. Its translation is CASSLGTAKNTDTQYF.

This clonotype was picked up a small number of times. With a much larger clone just one base away, this may be a read error. This chain links TRBV5-1 with TRBJ2-2; D uncertain. The CDR3 extends over 14 amino acids. Germline V gene lookup returns CDR1 SGHRS and CDR2 YFSETQ. V lost 4 bases, J lost 7 bases, and 14 bases lay in between. Written as DNA, the CDR3 is TGCGCCAGCAGCGTGGACCCCAGGAACGGGGAGCTGTTTTTT. Its translation is CASSVDPRNGELFF.

This clonotype was seen a few times. The V and J genes are TRBV6-1 and TRBJ2-7, with D perhaps matching TRBD2 (6 bases). The length of the CDR3 is 14 residues. CDR1 is MNHNS, CDR2 SASEGT, per germline. V shed 0 bases and J shed 2 bases, with 8 bases lying between them. The CDR3 DNA reads TGTGCCAGCAGTGAAGCTAGCGGACCCTACGAGCAGTACTTC. The encoded protein is CASSEASGPYEQYF.

The V and J genes are TRBV6-5 and TRBJ2-3; D not certain. V lost 4 bases and J 1 base, leaving 18 bases between the germline ends. CDR1 MNHEY and CDR2 SVGAGI come from the germline V gene. This CDR3 is 17 amino acids long. The CDR3 sequence is CASSLRIRSSGTDTQYF. CDR3 in DNA: TGTGCCAGCAGTTTAAGGATCAGGTCCTCTGGCACAGATACGCAGTATTTT.

The V and J genes are TRBV29-1 and TRBJ2-1; TRBD2 matches 11 bases. Germline V gene sequence: CDR1 SQVTM, CDR2 ANQGSEA. The CDR3 runs 15 residues. After removal of 4 bases from V and 5 bases from J, the junction contained 7 bases not matched to a gene. The DNA for the CDR3 is TGCAGCGTTGGCGCTAGCGGGGGGACACACAATGAGCAGTTCTTC. Protein sequence: CSVGASGGTHNEQFF.

This clonotype came up once. V usage is TRBV7-9 and J usage is TRBJ2-6; D is unclear. Germline CDR1 and CDR2: SEHNR and FQNEAQ (reference sequence). The CDR3 totals 17 residues. Trimming took 6 bases from V and 0 from J, leaving 15 bases between them. CDR3 sequence (DNA): TGTGCCAGCAGGCTTAATCTGCGGTCCTCTGGGGCCAACGTCCTGACTTTC. This gives the protein CASRLNLRSSGANVLTF.

This clonotype was detected a few times. The gene calls are TRBV12-3 or TRBV12-4 and TRBJ1-5, with 7 nucleotides matching TRBD1. The junction had 15 bases not matched to a gene; V was cut back by 4 bases and J by 0 bases. This CDR3 has 19 amino acids. CDR3 in amino acids: CASSYHRGGTEYSNQPQHF. Here the CDR3 DNA reads TGTGCCAGCAGTTACCACAGGGGCGGGACGGAATATAGCAATCAGCCCCAGCATTTT.

Notes on this clonotype: An end of the junction does not agree with germline; a read error may underlie this. The chain is built from TRBV12-3 or TRBV12-4 and TRBJ2-1; no firm D call. This CDR3 has 14 amino acids. The CDR3 DNA reads as TGCGCCAGCAGCCAAACGTCCGTATACAATGAGCAGTTCTTC. Translated: CASSQTSVYNEQFF.

This clonotype was counted between two and nine times. The J gene is TRBJ2-2, the V gene TRBV20-1, with D tentatively TRBD1 (6 bases). This CDR3 comprises 14 residues. V was trimmed by 3 bases and J by 1 base, leaving 9 bases between them. Germline loops: CDR1 DFQATT, CDR2 SNEGSKA (reference sequence). This CDR3 is CSARSGQNTGELFF. The CDR3 DNA is TGCAGTGCTAGGTCGGGACAGAACACCGGGGAGCTGTTTTTT.

This clonotype was counted only a few times. One base away lies a much larger clone, so this may be a sequencing read error. The V gene is TRBV3-1, the J gene TRBJ2-5; 7 bases are shared with TRBD1. The trim removed 4 bases at V and 11 bases at J, leaving 25 bases unmatched. This CDR3 has 18 amino acids. Germline loops: CDR1 LGHDT, CDR2 YNNKEL (reference sequence). For the CDR3, the DNA is TGTGCCAGCAGCCGCGTCCCGACAGGGATGTCGTTAACCAATGAGCAGTACTTC. This sequence encodes CASSRVPTGMSLTNEQYF.

The J gene is TRBJ2-3, the V gene TRBV6-6, with TRBD1 matching 7 bases. The CDR3 length is 16 residues. The germline V gene encodes CDR1 MNHNY and CDR2 SVGAGI (reference sequence). The V segment lost 4 bases and the J segment 0 bases; nucleotides outside the gene matches: 7. For the CDR3, the DNA is TGTGCCAGCAGTTCCCAGGGGGACCTTAGCACAGATACGCAGTATTTT. Residues: CASSSQGDLSTDTQYF.

This clonotype has only one observation. The V call is TRBV28, the J call TRBJ2-7; 10 bases line up with TRBD2. The CDR3 covers 14 residues. Germline V gene data show CDR1 as MDHEN and CDR2 as SYDVKM. V shed 3 bases, J shed 7 bases, and the junction held 6 bases outside the gene matches. CDR3 in amino acids: CASSFLAGVGEQYF. The CDR3 nucleotides are TGTGCCAGCAGTTTTCTAGCGGGAGTGGGGGAGCAGTACTTC.

This clonotype appeared a few times. V usage is TRBV28 and J usage is TRBJ2-5; D not resolved. Trimming removed 4 bases from V and 4 bases from J, with 19 bases in between. The CDR3 covers 16 residues. From germline, CDR1 is MDHEN and CDR2 SYDVKM. CDR3 loop: CASSSSTRLLRETQYF. CDR3 in DNA: TGTGCCAGCAGTTCGTCTACCCGGCTACTAAGAGAGACCCAGTACTTC. The complete variable domain, with remaining parts taken from reference TRBV28 and TRBJ2-5, reads DVKVTQSSRYLVKRTGEKVFLECVQDMDHENMFWYRQDPGLGLRLIYFSYDVKMKEKGDIPEGYSVSREKKERFSLILESASTNQTSMYLCASSSSTRLLRETQYFGPGTRLLVL.